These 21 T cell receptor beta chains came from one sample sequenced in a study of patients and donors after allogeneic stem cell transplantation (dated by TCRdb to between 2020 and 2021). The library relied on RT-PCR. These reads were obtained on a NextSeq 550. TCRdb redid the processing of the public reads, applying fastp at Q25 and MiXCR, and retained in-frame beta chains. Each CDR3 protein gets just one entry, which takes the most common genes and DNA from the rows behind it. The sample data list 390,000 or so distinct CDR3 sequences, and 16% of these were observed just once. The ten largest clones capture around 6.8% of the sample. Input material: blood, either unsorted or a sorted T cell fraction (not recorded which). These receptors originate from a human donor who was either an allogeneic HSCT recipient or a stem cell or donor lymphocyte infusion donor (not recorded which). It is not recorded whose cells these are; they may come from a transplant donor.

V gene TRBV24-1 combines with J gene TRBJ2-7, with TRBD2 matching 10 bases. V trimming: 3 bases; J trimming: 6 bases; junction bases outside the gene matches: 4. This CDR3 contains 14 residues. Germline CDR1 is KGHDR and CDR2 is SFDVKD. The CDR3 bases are TGTGCCACCAGTGATCCTAGCGGGAGTGGCGAGCAGTACTTC. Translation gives CATSDPSGSGEQYF.

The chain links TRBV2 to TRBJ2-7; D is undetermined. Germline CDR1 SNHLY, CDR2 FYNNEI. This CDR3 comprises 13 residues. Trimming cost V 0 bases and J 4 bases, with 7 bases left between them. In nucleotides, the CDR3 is TGTGCCAGCAGTGAAGCAGGTCCATACGAGCAGTACTTC. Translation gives CASSEAGPYEQYF. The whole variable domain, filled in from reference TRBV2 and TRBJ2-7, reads EPEVTQTPSHQVTQMGQEVILRCVPISNHLYFYWYRQILGQKVEFLVSFYNNEISEKSEIFDDQFSVERPDGSNFTLKIRSTKLEDSAMYFCASSEAGPYEQYFGPGTRLTVT.

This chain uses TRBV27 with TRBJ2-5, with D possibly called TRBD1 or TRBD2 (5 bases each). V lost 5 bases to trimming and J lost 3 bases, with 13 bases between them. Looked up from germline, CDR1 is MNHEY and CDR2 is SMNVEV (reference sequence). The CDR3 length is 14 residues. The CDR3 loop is CASSPEGTEETQYF. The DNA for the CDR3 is TGTGCCAGCAGTCCCGAGGGGACGGAAGAGACCCAGTACTTC.

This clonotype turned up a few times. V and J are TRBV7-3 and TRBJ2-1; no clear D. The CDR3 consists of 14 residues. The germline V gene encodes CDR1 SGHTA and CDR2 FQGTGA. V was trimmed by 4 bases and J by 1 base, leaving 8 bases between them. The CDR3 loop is CASSYHGSYNEQFF. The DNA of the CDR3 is TGTGCCAGCAGCTACCACGGATCCTACAATGAGCAGTTCTTC.

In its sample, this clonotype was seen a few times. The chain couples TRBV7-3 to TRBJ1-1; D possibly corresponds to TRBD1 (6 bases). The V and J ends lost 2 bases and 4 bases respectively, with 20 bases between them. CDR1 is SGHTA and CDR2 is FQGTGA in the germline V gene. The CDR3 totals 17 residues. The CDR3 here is CASSLRHLTGGATEAFF. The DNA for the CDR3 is TGTGCCAGCAGCTTACGCCATCTAACGGGGGGGGCCACTGAAGCTTTCTTT.

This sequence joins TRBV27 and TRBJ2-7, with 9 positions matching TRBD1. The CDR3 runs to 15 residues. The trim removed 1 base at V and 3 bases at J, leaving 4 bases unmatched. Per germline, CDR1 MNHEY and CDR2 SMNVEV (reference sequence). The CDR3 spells CASSLWGDRVYEQYF. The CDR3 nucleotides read TGTGCCAGCAGTTTATGGGGGGACAGGGTCTACGAGCAGTACTTC.

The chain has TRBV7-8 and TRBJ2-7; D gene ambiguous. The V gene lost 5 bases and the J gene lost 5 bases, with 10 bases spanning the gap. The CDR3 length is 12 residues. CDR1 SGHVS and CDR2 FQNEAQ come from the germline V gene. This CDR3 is CASSPLLNEQYF. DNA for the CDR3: TGTGCCAGCAGCCCCTTACTTAACGAGCAGTACTTC.

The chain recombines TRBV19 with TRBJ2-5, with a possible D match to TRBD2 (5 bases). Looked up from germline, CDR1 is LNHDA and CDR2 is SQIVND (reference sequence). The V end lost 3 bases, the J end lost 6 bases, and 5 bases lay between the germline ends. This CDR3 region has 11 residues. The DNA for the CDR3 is TGTGCCAGTAGTATCGGGAAGACCCAGTACTTC. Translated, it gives CASSIGKTQYF.

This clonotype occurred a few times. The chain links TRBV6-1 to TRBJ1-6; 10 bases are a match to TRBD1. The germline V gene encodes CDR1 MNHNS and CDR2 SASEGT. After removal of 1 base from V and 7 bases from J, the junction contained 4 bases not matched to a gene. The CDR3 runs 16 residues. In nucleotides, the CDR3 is TGTGCCAGCAGTGAAGATCCGGGACAGGGGAATTCACCCCTCCACTTT. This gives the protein CASSEDPGQGNSPLHF.

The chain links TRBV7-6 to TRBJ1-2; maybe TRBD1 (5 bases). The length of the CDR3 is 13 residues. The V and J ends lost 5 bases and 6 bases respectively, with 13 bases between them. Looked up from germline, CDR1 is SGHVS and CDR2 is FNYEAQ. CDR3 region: CASSPFSGDGYTF. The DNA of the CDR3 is TGTGCCAGCAGCCCGTTCTCGGGGGATGGCTACACCTTC.

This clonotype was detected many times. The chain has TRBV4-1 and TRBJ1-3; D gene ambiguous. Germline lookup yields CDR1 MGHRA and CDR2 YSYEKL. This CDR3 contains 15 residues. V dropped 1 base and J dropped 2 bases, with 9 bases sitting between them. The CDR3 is CASSQGVTTGNTIYF. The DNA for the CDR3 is TGCGCCAGCAGCCAAGGGGTTACAACTGGAAACACCATATATTTT.

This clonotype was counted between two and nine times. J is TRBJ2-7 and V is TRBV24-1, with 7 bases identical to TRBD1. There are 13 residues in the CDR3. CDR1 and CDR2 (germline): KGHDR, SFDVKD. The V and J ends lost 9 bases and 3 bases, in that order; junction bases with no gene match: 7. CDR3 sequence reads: CATFWDSCYEQYF. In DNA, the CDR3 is TGTGCCACCTTTTGGGACAGCTGCTACGAGCAGTACTTC.

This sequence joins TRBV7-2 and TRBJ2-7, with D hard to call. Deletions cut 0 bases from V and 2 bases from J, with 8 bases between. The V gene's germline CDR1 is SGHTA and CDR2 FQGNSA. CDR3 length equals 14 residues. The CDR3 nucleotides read TGTGCCAGCAGCTTAGCCCCGAAAACCTACGAGCAGTACTTC. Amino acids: CASSLAPKTYEQYF.

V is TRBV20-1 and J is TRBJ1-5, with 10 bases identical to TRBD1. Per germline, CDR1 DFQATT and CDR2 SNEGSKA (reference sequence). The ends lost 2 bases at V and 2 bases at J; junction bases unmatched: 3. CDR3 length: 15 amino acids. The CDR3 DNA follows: TGCAGTGCTAGAACCGGGACAGGGGGCAATCAGCCCCAGCATTTT. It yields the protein CSARTGTGGNQPQHF.

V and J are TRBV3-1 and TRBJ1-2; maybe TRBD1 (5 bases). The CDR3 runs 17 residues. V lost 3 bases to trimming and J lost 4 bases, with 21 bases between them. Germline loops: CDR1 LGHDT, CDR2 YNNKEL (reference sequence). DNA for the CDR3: TGTGCCAGCAGCCACATGGGGGGGACTCTGACGGGCTATGGCTACACCTTC. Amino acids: CASSHMGGTLTGYGYTF.

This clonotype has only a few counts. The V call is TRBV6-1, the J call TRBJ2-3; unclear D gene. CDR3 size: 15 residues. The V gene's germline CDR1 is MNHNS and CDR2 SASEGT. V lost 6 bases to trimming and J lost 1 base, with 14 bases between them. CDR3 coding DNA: TGTGCCAGCAGCCGCCGGAGTCTGGGCACAGATACGCAGTATTTT. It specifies CASSRRSLGTDTQYF.

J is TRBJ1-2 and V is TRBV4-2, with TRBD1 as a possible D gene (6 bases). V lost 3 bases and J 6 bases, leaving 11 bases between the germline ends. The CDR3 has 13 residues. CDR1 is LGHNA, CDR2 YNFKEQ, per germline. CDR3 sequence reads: CASSHPWTDGYTF. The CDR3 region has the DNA TGTGCCAGCAGCCACCCTTGGACAGATGGCTACACCTTC.

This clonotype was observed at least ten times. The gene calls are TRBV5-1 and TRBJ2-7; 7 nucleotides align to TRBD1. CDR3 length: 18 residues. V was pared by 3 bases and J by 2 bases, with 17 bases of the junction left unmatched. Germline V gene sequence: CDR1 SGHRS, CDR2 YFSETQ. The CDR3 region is CASSYLRDSLLPAYEQYF. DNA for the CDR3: TGCGCCAGCAGCTACCTCCGGGACAGCCTCCTACCGGCCTACGAGCAGTACTTC.

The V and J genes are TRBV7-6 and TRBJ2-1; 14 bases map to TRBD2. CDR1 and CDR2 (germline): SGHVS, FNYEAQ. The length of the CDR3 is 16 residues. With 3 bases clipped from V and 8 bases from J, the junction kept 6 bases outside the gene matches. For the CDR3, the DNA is TGTGCCAGCAGCTTCGGACTAGCGGGAGGACTTTATGAGCAGTTCTTC. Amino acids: CASSFGLAGGLYEQFF.

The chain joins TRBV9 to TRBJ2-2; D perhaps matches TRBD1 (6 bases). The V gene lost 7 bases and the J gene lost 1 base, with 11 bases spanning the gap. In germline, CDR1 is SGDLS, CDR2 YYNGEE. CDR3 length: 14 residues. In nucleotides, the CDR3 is TGTGCCAGCTTGGCAGGGGTGAACACCGGGGAGCTGTTTTTT. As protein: CASLAGVNTGELFF.

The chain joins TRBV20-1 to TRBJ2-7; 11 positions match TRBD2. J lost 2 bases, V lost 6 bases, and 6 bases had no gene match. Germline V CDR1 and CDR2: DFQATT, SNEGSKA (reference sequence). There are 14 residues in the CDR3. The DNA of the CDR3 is TGCAGTGCATATCCGACTAGCGGGACCTACGAGCAGTACTTC. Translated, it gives CSAYPTSGTYEQYF.